This is a list of T cell receptor beta chains from one sample in a study of blood T cell repertoires in COVID-19. The repertoire was sequenced with immunoSEQ multiplex PCR; TCRdb's copy has only in-frame clones and lacks some. The sample has about 74,000 clones; roughly 87% are singletons. The sequenced material came from peripheral blood. The receptors come from a woman aged 45-59 years in a cohort sampled during active COVID-19. CDR3s include the opening cysteine and the closing phenylalanine or tryptophan. Fields, in order: clone size, V gene, J gene, D gene, CDR3 DNA, CDR3 protein. The D gene is left open where the match is weak. Some rows have no size entry. The others give once, few or many, or a class for an expanded clone.

.	TRBV20-1	TRBJ1-2	TRBD1	TGCAGTGCCCGGGACAGGGAAAGCTACACCTTC	CSARDRESYTF
.	TRBV6-5	TRBJ2-7	TRBD2	TGTGCCAGCAGCCCCAGCGGGAAAAGTGCCTACGAGCAGTACTTC	CASSPSGKSAYEQYF
.	TRBV10-3	TRBJ2-3	TRBD2	TGTGCCATTTCCCGGACTAGCGACGATACGCAGTATTTT	CAISRTSDDTQYF
.	TRBV6-5	TRBJ1-3	.	TGTGCCAGCAGTTCCGAGGGGGGGGGAAACACCATATATTTT	CASSSEGGGNTIYF
.	TRBV5-1	TRBJ1-1	.	TGCGCCAGCAGCTTGAGCGGGGCGGGGAACACTGAAGCTTTCTTT	CASSLSGAGNTEAFF
once	TRBV9	TRBJ2-6	.	TGTGCCAGCAGGCGCGGAGACTCTGGGGCCAACGTCCTGACTTTC	CASRRGDSGANVLTF
.	TRBV28	TRBJ2-4	TRBD1	TGTGCCAGCAGTTCTCCATTATCGGCCCCGGGACAGGGGAAAAACATTCAGTACTTC	CASSSPLSAPGQGKNIQYF
few	TRBV30	TRBJ1-1	.	TGTGCCTGGAGTGTACTAGACACTGAAGCTTTCTTT	CAWSVLDTEAFF
few	TRBV28	TRBJ2-7	TRBD1	TGTGCCAGCAGCTCCGGGACAGGCGTCTACGAGCAGTACTTC	CASSSGTGVYEQYF
once	TRBV6-6	TRBJ2-1	.	TGTGCCAGCGGGGGGTACTCCTACAATGAGCAGTTCTTC	CASGGYSYNEQFF
.	TRBV3-1/TRBV3-2	TRBJ2-2	.	TGTGCCAGCAGCCAAGATCCCTACACCGGGGAGCTGTTTTTT	CASSQDPYTGELFF
.	TRBV19	TRBJ1-3	TRBD1	TGTGCCAGTAAATTGACAGGGACTGGAAACACCATATATTTT	CASKLTGTGNTIYF
.	TRBV7-9	TRBJ2-5	.	TGTGCCAGCAGCAGGGGGGCTACTAGCATCCAAGAGACCCAGTACTTC	CASSRGATSIQETQYF
.	TRBV28	TRBJ1-3	.	TGTGCCAGCAGTGGGGGCTGGCTCCGGAGCTCTGGAAACACCATATATTTT	CASSGGWLRSSGNTIYF
.	TRBV7-9	TRBJ2-3	TRBD2	TGTGCCAGCAGCTTACTAGCGGGTAGCACAGATACGCAGTATTTT	CASSLLAGSTDTQYF
.	TRBV18	TRBJ2-3	.	TGTGCCAGCTTCACCCCGAGAAGCACAGATACGCAGTATTTT	CASFTPRSTDTQYF
.	TRBV5-1	TRBJ2-6	.	TGCGCCAGCAGCTTCACTAGTTCTGGGGCCAACGTCCTGACTTTC	CASSFTSSGANVLTF
few	TRBV19	TRBJ1-1	TRBD1	TGTGCCAGCAACCGCCGGGACAGGGGTAGAGGCACTGAAGCTTTCTTT	CASNRRDRGRGTEAFF
.	TRBV3-1/TRBV3-2	TRBJ1-5	TRBD1	TGTGCCAGCAGCCCGACAGGGGGGCATCAGCCCCAGCATTTT	CASSPTGGHQPQHF
.	TRBV28	TRBJ2-1	TRBD2	TGTGCCAGCAGGGCCGGGACTACTCTGGGCAATGAGCAGTTCTTC	CASRAGTTLGNEQFF
.	TRBV5-1	TRBJ2-7	TRBD1	TGCGCCAGCAGCTTGGGACAGGGGGCGCGTGAGCAGTACTTC	CASSLGQGAREQYF
.	TRBV7-6	TRBJ2-1	TRBD2	TGTGCCAGCAGCCTGACCGGGACTAGCAATGAGCAGTTCTTC	CASSLTGTSNEQFF
once	TRBV5-4	TRBJ2-7	TRBD1	TGTGCCAGCAGCTCGGGACAGGGGGCGTCCTACGAGCAGTACTTC	CASSSGQGASYEQYF
.	TRBV7-9	TRBJ2-6	TRBD2	TGTGCCAGCAGTTCCGGGACTAGCAGCGGGGCCAACGTCCTGACTTTC	CASSSGTSSGANVLTF
.	TRBV7-8	TRBJ1-1	.	TGTGCCAGCAGCTTAGGAACAGGGCCCCCGAACACTGAAGCTTTCTTT	CASSLGTGPPNTEAFF
.	TRBV2	TRBJ1-6	.	TGTGCCACCAAGGGCGGGCGCTTCTCCTATAATTCACCCCTCCACTTT	CATKGGRFSYNSPLHF
few	TRBV5-1	TRBJ2-3	.	TGCGCCAGCAGCTTTTCTACTAGCACAGATACGCAGTATTTT	CASSFSTSTDTQYF
.	TRBV6-5	TRBJ2-7	.	TGTGCCAGCCTTTCTGGAGCTAGTTACTACGAGCAGTACTTC	CASLSGASYYEQYF
.	TRBV6-5	TRBJ2-3	TRBD2	TGTGCCAGCAGTTACCCCGGGACTAGCGGCACAGATACGCAGTATTTT	CASSYPGTSGTDTQYF
.	TRBV28	TRBJ1-2	TRBD1	TGTGCCAGCAGCGACCCAGGGGGCGACTATAGAGGATACTATGGCTACACCTTC	CASSDPGGDYRGYYGYTF
.	TRBV25-1	TRBJ2-2	TRBD1	TGTGCCAGCGCGGTGGGACAGGGTTGGACCGGGGAGCTGTTTTTT	CASAVGQGWTGELFF